This T cell receptor beta chain was found in a study of T cell changes during pregnancy in multiple sclerosis. The repertoire was sequenced with immunoSEQ multiplex PCR; TCRdb's copy has only in-frame clones and lacks some. The sample consists of about 36,000 clones, about 89% of them appearing once. Between the trimmed V and J ends, which lost 2 bases and 3 bases, there was a span of 14 bases. The CDR3 contains 15 residues. Per germline, CDR1 SGHDT and CDR2 YYEEEE. V usage is TRBV5-6 and J usage is TRBJ1-1; D unclear. This clonotype was sampled from a female donor with multiple sclerosis, enrolled in a pregnancy study. The sequencing used CD8+ T cells from peripheral blood mononuclear cells, collected in the third trimester of pregnancy. The CDR3 sequence: CASSFGWLRDTEAFF. In DNA form, the CDR3 reads TGTGCCAGCAGCTTTGGTTGGTTACGGGACACTGAAGCTTTCTTT.